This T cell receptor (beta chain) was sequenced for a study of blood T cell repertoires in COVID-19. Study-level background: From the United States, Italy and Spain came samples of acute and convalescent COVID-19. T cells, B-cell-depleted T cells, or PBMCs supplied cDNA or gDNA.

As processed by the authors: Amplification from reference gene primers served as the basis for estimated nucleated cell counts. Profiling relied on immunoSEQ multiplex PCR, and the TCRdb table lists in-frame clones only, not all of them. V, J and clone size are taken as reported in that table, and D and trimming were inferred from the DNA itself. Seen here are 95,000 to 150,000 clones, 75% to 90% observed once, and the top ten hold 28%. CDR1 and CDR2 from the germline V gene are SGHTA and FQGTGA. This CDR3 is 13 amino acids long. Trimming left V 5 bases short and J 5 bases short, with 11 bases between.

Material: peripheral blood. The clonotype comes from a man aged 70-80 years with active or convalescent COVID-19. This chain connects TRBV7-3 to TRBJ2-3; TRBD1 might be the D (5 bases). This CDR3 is CASSPVREDTQYF. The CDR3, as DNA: TGTGCCAGCAGCCCCGTCAGGGAAGATACGCAGTATTTT. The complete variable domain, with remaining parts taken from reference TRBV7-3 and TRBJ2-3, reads GAGVSQTPSNKVTEKGKYVELRCDPISGHTALYWYRQSLGQGPEFLIYFQGTGAADDSGLPNDRFFAVRPEGSVSTLKIQRTERGDSAVYLCASSPVREDTQYFGPGTRLTVL.